This T cell receptor beta chain was sequenced during a study of vaccination and CD4 T cells after COVID-19. Background on the study: The convalescents included six males and four females, and among them two were Hispanic while seven were Caucasian. Cells were stimulated with overlapping spike peptides from SARS-CoV-2, HCoV-NL63, HCoV-OC43 and HCoV-229E. Study-wide results and limits: Spike mono-reactivity held for 304 of 307 vaccine-specific clones in convalescent patients.

An Oncomine TCR Beta short-read assay was used to sequence the DNA from cultured CD4+ T cells. TCRdb processed the PCR reads anew with MiXCR; each CDR3 protein has one entry. The sample lists 14,000 or so distinct CDR3 sequences; 55% to 80% were seen once. Concerning this clonotype itself: Its antigen is not identified.

Treatment defined: approximately nine-day PBMC culture with coronavirus spike peptide pools or control peptides (ViraFEST assay). PBMCs were cultured at fewer than 2.5 million per well with around 10 IU/ml IL-2 and 10 ug/ml peptide pools. Source material: CD4+ T cells from blood, cultured in vitro. This sequence was found in a human donor who had recovered from COVID-19.

This CDR3 is CASSETDSGYTF. CDR3 DNA sequence: TGTGCCAGCAGCGAGACAGATAGTGGCTACACCTTC. The chain combines TRBV11-3 with TRBJ1-2, with TRBD1 as a possible D gene (5 bases). Germline V CDR1 and CDR2: SGHNT, YENEEA. V was trimmed by 5 bases and J by 7 bases, leaving 11 bases between them. CDR3 length: 12 amino acids.